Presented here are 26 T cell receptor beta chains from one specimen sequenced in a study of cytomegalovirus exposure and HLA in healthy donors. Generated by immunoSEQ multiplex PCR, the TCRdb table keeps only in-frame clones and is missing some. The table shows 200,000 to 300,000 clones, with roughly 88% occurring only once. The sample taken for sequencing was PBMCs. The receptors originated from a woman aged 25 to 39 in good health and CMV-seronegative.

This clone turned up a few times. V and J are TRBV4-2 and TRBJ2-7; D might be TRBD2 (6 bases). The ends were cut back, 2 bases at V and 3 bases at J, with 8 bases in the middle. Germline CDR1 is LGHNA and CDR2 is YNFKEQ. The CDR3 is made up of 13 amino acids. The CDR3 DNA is TGTGCCAGCAGCCAAAGAGCGGGCTACGAGCAGTACTTC. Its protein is CASSQRAGYEQYF.

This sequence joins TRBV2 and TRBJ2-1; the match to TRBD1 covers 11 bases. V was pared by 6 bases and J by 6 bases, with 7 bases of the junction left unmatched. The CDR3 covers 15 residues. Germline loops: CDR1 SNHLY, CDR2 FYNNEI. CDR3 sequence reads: CASSEDRGLINEQFF. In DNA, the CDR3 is TGTGCCAGCAGCGAGGACAGGGGGCTGATCAATGAGCAGTTCTTC. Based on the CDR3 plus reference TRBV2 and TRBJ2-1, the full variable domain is EPEVTQTPSHQVTQMGQEVILRCVPISNHLYFYWYRQILGQKVEFLVSFYNNEISEKSEIFDDQFSVERPDGSNFTLKIRSTKLEDSAMYFCASSEDRGLINEQFFGPGTRLTVL.

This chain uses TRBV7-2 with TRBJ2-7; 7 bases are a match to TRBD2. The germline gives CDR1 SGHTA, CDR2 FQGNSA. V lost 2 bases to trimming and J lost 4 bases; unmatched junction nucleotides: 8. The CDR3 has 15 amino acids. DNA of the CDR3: TGTGCCAGCAGCTTATCGGCGGGAGCGGGTTACGAGCAGTACTTC. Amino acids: CASSLSAGAGYEQYF.

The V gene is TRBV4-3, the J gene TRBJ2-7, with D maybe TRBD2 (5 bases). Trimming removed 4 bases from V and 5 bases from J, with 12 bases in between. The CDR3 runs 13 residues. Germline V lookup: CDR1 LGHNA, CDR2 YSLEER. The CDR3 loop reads CASSLTRLDEQYF. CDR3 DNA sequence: TGCGCCAGCAGCCTTACTAGGTTAGACGAGCAGTACTTC.

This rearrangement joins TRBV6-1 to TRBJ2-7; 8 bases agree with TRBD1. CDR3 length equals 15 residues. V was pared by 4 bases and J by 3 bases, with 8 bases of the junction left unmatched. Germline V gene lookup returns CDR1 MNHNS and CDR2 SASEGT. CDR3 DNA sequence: TGTGCCAGCAGTGCTGAGACAGGGGTGCTCTACGAGCAGTACTTC. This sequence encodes CASSAETGVLYEQYF.

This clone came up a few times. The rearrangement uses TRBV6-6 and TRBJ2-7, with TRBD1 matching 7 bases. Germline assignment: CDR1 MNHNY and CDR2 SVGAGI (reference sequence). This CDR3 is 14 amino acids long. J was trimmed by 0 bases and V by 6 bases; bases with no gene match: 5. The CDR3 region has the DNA TGTGCCAGCAGAAGACAGGGTCCCTCCTACGAGCAGTACTTC. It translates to CASRRQGPSYEQYF.

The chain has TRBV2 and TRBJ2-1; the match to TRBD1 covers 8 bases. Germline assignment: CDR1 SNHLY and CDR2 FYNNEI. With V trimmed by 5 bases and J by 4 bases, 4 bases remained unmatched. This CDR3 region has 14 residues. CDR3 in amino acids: CASSPQGAYNEQFF. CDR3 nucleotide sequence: TGTGCCAGCAGTCCCCAGGGGGCGTACAATGAGCAGTTCTTC. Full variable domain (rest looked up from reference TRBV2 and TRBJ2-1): EPEVTQTPSHQVTQMGQEVILRCVPISNHLYFYWYRQILGQKVEFLVSFYNNEISEKSEIFDDQFSVERPDGSNFTLKIRSTKLEDSAMYFCASSPQGAYNEQFFGPGTRLTVL.

The CDR3 DNA reads TGTGCCAGCAGCTCCGATAGCGGGAATGAGCAGTTCTTC. Translating it yields CASSSDSGNEQFF. The chain recombines TRBV11-3 with TRBJ2-1, with 7 bases that match TRBD2. The V gene's germline CDR1 is SGHNT and CDR2 YENEEA. The CDR3 runs 13 residues. V trimming: 4 bases; J trimming: 7 bases; junction bases outside the gene matches: 4.

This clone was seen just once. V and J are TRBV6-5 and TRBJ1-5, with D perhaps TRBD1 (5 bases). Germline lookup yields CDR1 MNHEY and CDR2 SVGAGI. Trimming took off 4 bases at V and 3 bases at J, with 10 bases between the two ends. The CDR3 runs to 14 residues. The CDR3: CASSSGHNNQPQHF. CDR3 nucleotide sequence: TGTGCCAGCAGTTCAGGACACAACAATCAGCCCCAGCATTTT.

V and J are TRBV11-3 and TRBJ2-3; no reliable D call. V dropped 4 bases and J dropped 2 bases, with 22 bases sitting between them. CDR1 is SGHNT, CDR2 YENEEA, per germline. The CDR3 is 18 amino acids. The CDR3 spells CASSSWPNSDLNTDTQYF. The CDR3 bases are TGTGCCAGCAGCTCATGGCCCAACAGTGACCTGAACACAGATACGCAGTATTTT.

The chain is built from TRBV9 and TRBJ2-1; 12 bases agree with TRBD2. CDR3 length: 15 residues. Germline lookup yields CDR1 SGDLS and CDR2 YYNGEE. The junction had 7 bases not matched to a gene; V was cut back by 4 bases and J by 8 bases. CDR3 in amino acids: CASSRGLAGNYEQFF. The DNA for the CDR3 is TGTGCCAGCAGCCGCGGACTAGCGGGAAATTATGAGCAGTTCTTC.

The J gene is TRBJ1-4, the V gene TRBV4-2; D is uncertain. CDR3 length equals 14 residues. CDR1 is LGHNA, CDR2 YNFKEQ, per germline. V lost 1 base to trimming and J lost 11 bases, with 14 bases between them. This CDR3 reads CASSQGSEESKLFF. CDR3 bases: TGTGCCAGCAGCCAAGGATCGGAGGAGTCCAAACTGTTTTTT.

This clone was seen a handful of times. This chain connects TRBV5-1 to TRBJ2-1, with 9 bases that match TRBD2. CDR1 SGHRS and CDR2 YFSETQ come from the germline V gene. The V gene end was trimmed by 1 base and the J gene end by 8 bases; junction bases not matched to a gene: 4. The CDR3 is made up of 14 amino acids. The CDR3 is CASSLTAGGDEQFF. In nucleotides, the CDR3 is TGCGCCAGCAGCTTGACAGCGGGGGGCGATGAGCAGTTCTTC.

The CDR3 protein is CASSQQQSYNEQFF. The CDR3 region has the DNA TGCGCCAGCAGCCAGCAACAGAGCTACAATGAGCAGTTCTTC. The V call is TRBV5-1, the J call TRBJ2-1; D is uncertain. V lost 4 bases, J lost 3 bases, and 11 bases lay in between. Germline V gives CDR1 SGHRS, CDR2 YFSETQ. CDR3 size: 14 residues.

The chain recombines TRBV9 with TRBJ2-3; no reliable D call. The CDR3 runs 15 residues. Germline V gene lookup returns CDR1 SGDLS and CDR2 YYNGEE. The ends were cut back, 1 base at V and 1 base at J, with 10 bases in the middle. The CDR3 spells CASSVLEVGTDTQYF. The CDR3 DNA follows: TGTGCCAGCAGCGTATTGGAAGTGGGCACAGATACGCAGTATTTT.

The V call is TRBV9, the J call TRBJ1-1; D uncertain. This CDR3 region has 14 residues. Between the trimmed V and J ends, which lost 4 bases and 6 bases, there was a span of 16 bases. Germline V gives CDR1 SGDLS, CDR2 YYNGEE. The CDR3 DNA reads TGTGCCAGCAGCCCGGCGGGGTGGAGCGCTGAAGCTTTCTTT. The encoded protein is CASSPAGWSAEAFF.

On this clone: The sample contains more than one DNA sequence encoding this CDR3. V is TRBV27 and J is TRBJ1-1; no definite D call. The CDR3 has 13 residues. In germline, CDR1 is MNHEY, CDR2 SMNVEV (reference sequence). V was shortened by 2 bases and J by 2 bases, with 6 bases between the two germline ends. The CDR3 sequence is CASSLGANTEAFF. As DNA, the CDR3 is TGTGCCAGCAGTTTAGGAGCTAACACTGAAGCTTTCTTT.

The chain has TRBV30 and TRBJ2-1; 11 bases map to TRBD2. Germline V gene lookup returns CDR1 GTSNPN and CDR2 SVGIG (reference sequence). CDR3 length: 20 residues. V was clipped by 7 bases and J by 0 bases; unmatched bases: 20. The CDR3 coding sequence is TGTGCCTCATCCCCGGGACTAGCGGAAAAATTTAGGAGCTCCTACAATGAGCAGTTCTTC. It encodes CASSPGLAEKFRSSYNEQFF.

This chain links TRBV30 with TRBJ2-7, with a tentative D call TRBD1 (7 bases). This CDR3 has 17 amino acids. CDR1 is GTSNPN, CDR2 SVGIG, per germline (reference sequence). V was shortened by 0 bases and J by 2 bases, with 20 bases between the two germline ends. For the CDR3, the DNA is TGTGCCTGGAGTGTATCAGGGGGGTCTAGAGGCACCTACGAGCAGTACTTC. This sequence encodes CAWSVSGGSRGTYEQYF.

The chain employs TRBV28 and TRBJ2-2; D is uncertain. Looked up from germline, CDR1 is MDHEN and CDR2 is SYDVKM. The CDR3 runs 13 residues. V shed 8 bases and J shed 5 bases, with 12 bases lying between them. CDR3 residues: CASVRGATGELFF. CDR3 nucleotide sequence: TGTGCCAGCGTCCGAGGCGCAACCGGGGAGCTGTTTTTT.

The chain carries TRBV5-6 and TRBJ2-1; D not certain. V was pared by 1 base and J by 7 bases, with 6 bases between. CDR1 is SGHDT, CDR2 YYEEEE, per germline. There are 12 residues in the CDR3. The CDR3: CASSLTANEQFF. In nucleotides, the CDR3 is TGTGCCAGCAGCTTGACAGCTAATGAGCAGTTCTTC.

This CDR3 is CASSPFRLGARGEQFF. The DNA for the CDR3 is TGTGCCAGCAGCCCCTTCAGACTAGGGGCCCGGGGTGAGCAGTTCTTC. The chain combines TRBV11-2 with TRBJ2-1; D may be TRBD2 (6 bases). The CDR3 covers 16 residues. With 5 bases removed from V and 9 bases from J, the gap between germline ends came to 23 bases. Germline CDR1 reads SGHAT; CDR2 reads FQNNGV.

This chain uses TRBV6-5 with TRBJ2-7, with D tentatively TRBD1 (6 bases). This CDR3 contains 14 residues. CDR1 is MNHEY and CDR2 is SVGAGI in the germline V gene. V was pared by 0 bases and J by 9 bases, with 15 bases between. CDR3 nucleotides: TGTGCCAGCAGTTACTCGGACAGCACGTTCGGGCAGTACTTC. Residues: CASSYSDSTFGQYF.

CDR3 sequence reads: CASSLSVNNEQFF. CDR3 DNA: TGTGCCAGCAGTTTAAGTGTAAACAATGAGCAGTTCTTC. The rearrangement joins TRBV27 to TRBJ2-1; D unresolved. Per germline, CDR1 MNHEY and CDR2 SMNVEV (reference sequence). The CDR3 runs to 13 residues. Trimming removed 2 bases from V and 5 bases from J, with 7 bases in between.

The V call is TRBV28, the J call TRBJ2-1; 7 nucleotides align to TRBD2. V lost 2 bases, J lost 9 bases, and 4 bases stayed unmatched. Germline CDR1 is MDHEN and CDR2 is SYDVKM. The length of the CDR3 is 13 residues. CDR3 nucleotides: TGTGCCAGCAGTTTACTCCGCGGGAGTGAGCAGTTCTTC. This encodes CASSLLRGSEQFF.

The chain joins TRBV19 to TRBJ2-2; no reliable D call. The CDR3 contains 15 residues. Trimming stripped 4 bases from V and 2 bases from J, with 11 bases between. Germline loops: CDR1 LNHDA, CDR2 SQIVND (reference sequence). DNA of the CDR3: TGTGCCAGTAGTAGGCAGGAACTAAACACCGGGGAGCTGTTTTTT. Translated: CASSRQELNTGELFF.